Below, 24 T cell receptor beta chains from the same sample are listed, as sequenced in a study of neurological immune-mediated disorders. TCRdb reprocessed the 5' RACE reads via MiXCR and lists one record per CDR3 protein. Seen here are tens of thousands of distinct CDR3 sequences, around 13% observed once, and the top ten hold 5%. Time point defined: longitudinal time-point 2. The sample consisted of PBMCs. Receptors were obtained from a female donor with HTLV-1-associated myelopathy (HAM/TSP).

This clonotype was detected many times. V gene TRBV27 combines with J gene TRBJ1-6; D is unresolved. CDR1 is MNHEY and CDR2 is SMNVEV in the germline V gene (reference sequence). V was trimmed by 6 bases and J by 9 bases, leaving 12 bases between them. The CDR3 extends over 13 amino acids. The CDR3 DNA follows: TGTGCCAGCAGCCGCAGCCGAGGTTCACCCCTCCACTTT. Amino acid sequence: CASSRSRGSPLHF.

The sample holds many counts of this clonotype. The chain couples TRBV5-1 to TRBJ1-1; D is unresolved. Trimming shortened V by 0 bases and J by 1 base, and 10 bases separated the two germline ends. The CDR3 is 15 residues long. CDR1 SGHRS and CDR2 YFSETQ come from the germline V gene. In nucleotides, the CDR3 is TGCGCCAGCAGCTTGGCTCTCGGGCGGAACACTGAAGCTTTCTTT. This encodes CASSLALGRNTEAFF.

At least ten counts were recorded for this clonotype. The genes are TRBV2 and TRBJ1-4, with TRBD1 identical over 7 bases. The CDR3 is made up of 14 amino acids. Germline V gene sequence: CDR1 SNHLY, CDR2 FYNNEI. J lost 7 bases, V lost 6 bases, and 8 bases had no gene match. The DNA for the CDR3 is TGTGCCAGCAGCGCAGGGGGTAGTGGTGAAAAACTGTTTTTT. It codes for CASSAGGSGEKLFF.

This clonotype has ten or more counts. The V and J genes are TRBV12-3 or TRBV12-4 and TRBJ1-2; no clear D. This CDR3 spans 14 amino acids. The V end lost 3 bases, the J end lost 0 bases, and 8 bases lay between the germline ends. The DNA of the CDR3 is TGTGCCAGCAGTTTTCGGTTGTCTAACTATGGCTACACCTTC. Its protein is CASSFRLSNYGYTF.

This clonotype was detected many times. The genes are TRBV7-2 and TRBJ2-4; perhaps TRBD1 as D (6 bases). V was pared by 4 bases and J by 10 bases, with 17 bases between. The CDR3 sequence is 14 residues long. CDR1 is SGHTA, CDR2 FQGNSA, per germline. The CDR3 DNA follows: TGTGCCAGCAGCTCTGACCCTTTACAGGGTATTCAGTACTTC. It yields the protein CASSSDPLQGIQYF. Based on the CDR3 plus reference TRBV7-2 and TRBJ2-4, the full variable domain is GAGVSQSPSNKVTEKGKDVELRCDPISGHTALYWYRQSLGQGLEFLIYFQGNSAPDKSGLPSDRFSAERTGGSVSTLTIQRTQQEDSAVYLCASSSDPLQGIQYFGAGTRLSVL.

About this clonotype itself: Given a much more abundant clone one base away, this may be a read error. J is TRBJ2-5 and V is TRBV25-1; perhaps TRBD1 as D (6 bases). The germline V and J ends were trimmed by 4 bases and 4 bases, with 10 bases remaining between them. Germline V gene data show CDR1 as MGHDK and CDR2 as SYGVNS. The CDR3 consists of 13 residues. The CDR3 nucleotides are TGTGCCAGCAGTGTAGGGGGACGAGAGACCCAGTACTTC. Amino acid sequence: CASSVGGRETQYF.

Many counts were recorded for this clonotype. This CDR3 reads CASSLQGGSTDTQYF. The CDR3 DNA sequence: TGTGCCAGCAGCTTGCAGGGCGGTAGCACAGATACGCAGTATTTT. This chain joins TRBV5-5 and TRBJ2-3; a weak D match, TRBD1 (5 bases). CDR1 and CDR2 from the germline V gene are SGHKS and YYEKEE (reference sequence). This CDR3 region has 15 residues. Trimming took 1 base from V and 0 from J, leaving 9 bases between them. The full variable domain, in which reference TRBV5-5 and TRBJ2-3 provide the parts outside the CDR3, is DAGVTQSPTHLIKTRGQQVTLRCSPISGHKSVSWYQQVLGQGPQFIFQYYEKEERGRGNFPDRFSARQFPNYSSELNVNALLLGDSALYLCASSLQGGSTDTQYFGPGTRLTVL.

This clonotype was seen many times. This sequence joins TRBV20-1 and TRBJ1-6; a possible D gene is TRBD1 (5 bases). This CDR3 spans 15 amino acids. The V end was cut by 6 bases, the J end by 7 bases, with 19 bases between. Germline assignment: CDR1 DFQATT and CDR2 SNEGSKA (reference sequence). The CDR3 is CSARLGGLRNSPLHF. In DNA, the CDR3 is TGCAGTGCACGACTCGGGGGATTGAGGAATTCACCCCTCCACTTT.

This clonotype was recorded many times. This rearrangement joins TRBV10-2 to TRBJ1-5, with 8 bases fitting TRBD1. CDR3 length equals 15 residues. Germline loops: CDR1 WSHSY, CDR2 SAAADI. J was trimmed by 9 bases and V by 0 bases; bases with no gene match: 7. In DNA form, the CDR3 reads TGCGCCAGCAGTGAGTCTCAGGGGGCGACCCGGCCCCAGCATTTT. Its protein product is CASSESQGATRPQHF.

In its sample, this clonotype was seen once. The chain carries TRBV7-8 and TRBJ2-5; possibly TRBD2 for D (6 bases). The CDR3 extends over 17 amino acids. The germline V and J ends were trimmed by 7 bases and 5 bases, with 26 bases remaining between them. The germline gives CDR1 SGHVS, CDR2 FQNEAQ. The CDR3 bases are TGTGCCAGCACCCGGGATATGGCGGGGACTGGGGGGGAGACCCAGTACTTC. Protein: CASTRDMAGTGGETQYF.

This clonotype was counted ten times or more. CDR3: CASSFPEAFF. Here the CDR3 DNA reads TGCGCCAGCAGCTTTCCTGAAGCTTTCTTT. The V gene is TRBV5-1, the J gene TRBJ1-1; D not resolved. The CDR3 loop spans 10 amino acids. V lost 2 bases and J lost 6, with 2 bases in between. Germline CDR1 is SGHRS and CDR2 is YFSETQ.

This clonotype has ten or more counts. CDR3 amino acids: CASSRNPGTGAGNTIYF. The CDR3 region has the DNA TGTGCCAGCAGTCGCAATCCAGGGACAGGGGCTGGAAACACCATATATTTT. The chain uses TRBV6-5 and TRBJ1-3; TRBD1 agrees at 10 bases. The CDR3 contains 17 residues. Germline trimming cut 5 bases from V and 2 bases from J; bases unmatched to any gene: 9. The germline CDR1 and CDR2 sequences are MNHEY and SVGAGI.

In its sample, this clonotype was seen many times. The gene calls are TRBV20-1 and TRBJ2-7, with a tentative D call TRBD2 (6 bases). With 0 bases removed from V and 6 bases from J, the gap between germline ends came to 9 bases. This CDR3 has 12 residues. The germline V gene has CDR1 DFQATT and CDR2 SNEGSKA (reference sequence). In DNA, the CDR3 is TGCAGTGCTAGAGATCAGGGACTCGAGCAGTACTTC. It specifies CSARDQGLEQYF.

The V gene is TRBV4-1, the J gene TRBJ2-3, with 11 bases identical to TRBD2. With 0 bases clipped from V and 5 bases from J, the junction kept 10 bases outside the gene matches. The CDR3 is 18 amino acids. The germline V gene has CDR1 MGHRA and CDR2 YSYEKL. This chain's CDR3 is CASSQEGSSGGQGDTQYF. The CDR3 nucleotides read TGCGCCAGCAGCCAAGAGGGCTCTAGCGGGGGGCAGGGAGATACGCAGTATTTT.

This clonotype was picked up many times. The chain links TRBV7-2 to TRBJ2-5, with a possible D match to TRBD1 (5 bases). The CDR3 consists of 14 residues. Trimming removed 1 base at V and 4 bases at J, with 10 bases between. Germline CDR1 SGHTA, CDR2 FQGNSA. DNA of the CDR3: TGTGCCAGCAGCTTAGTGGTCAGGGCAGAGACCCAGTACTTC. Protein sequence: CASSLVVRAETQYF.

A remark on this clonotype: One end of the junction fails to match germline, which may point to a read error. The chain employs TRBV5-1 and TRBJ2-3; D may be TRBD1 or TRBD2 (5 bases each). The CDR3 has 14 amino acids. Germline CDR1 SGHRS, CDR2 YFSETQ. CDR3 amino acids: CASSVPGRTHTQYF. DNA for the CDR3: TGCGCCAGCAGCGTCCCGGGACGCACACATACGCAGTATTTT.

The chain uses TRBV5-6 and TRBJ1-1; 7 bases match TRBD1. After removal of 4 bases from V and 5 bases from J, the junction contained 5 bases not matched to a gene. CDR3 length: 13 amino acids. The germline V gene encodes CDR1 SGHDT and CDR2 YYEEEE. The chain's CDR3 is CASSPSTGTEAFF. The CDR3 nucleotides read TGTGCCAGCAGCCCGTCGACAGGGACTGAAGCTTTCTTT.

This clonotype was seen ten or more times. This chain links TRBV29-1 with TRBJ1-2, with 7 bases lining up with TRBD1. With V trimmed by 0 bases and J by 0 bases, 4 bases remained unmatched. The germline V gene has CDR1 SQVTM and CDR2 ANQGSEA. CDR3 length: 15 amino acids. CDR3 sequence (DNA): TGCAGCGTTGAAGACGTGGGACAGACTAACTATGGCTACACCTTC. This translates into CSVEDVGQTNYGYTF.

This clonotype was recorded at least ten times. This sequence joins TRBV12-3 or TRBV12-4 and TRBJ2-5, with D possibly TRBD1 on 5 matching bases. With 5 bases removed from V and 2 bases from J, the gap between germline ends came to 9 bases. The CDR3 is 13 residues long. CDR3: CASSQGLQETQYF. The DNA of the CDR3 is TGTGCCAGCAGTCAGGGATTGCAAGAGACCCAGTACTTC.

The gene calls are TRBV5-1 and TRBJ2-1, with unresolved D. The CDR3 has 15 amino acids. Trimming cost V 0 bases and J 1 base, with 8 bases left between them. Germline values: CDR1 SGHRS, CDR2 YFSETQ. DNA of the CDR3: TGCGCCAGCAGCTTGGGAAGCAAGTCCTACAATGAGCAGTTCTTC. This codes for CASSLGSKSYNEQFF.

The sample holds many counts of this clonotype. J is TRBJ1-1 and V is TRBV12-3 or TRBV12-4; D not certain. V was shortened by 11 bases and J by 2 bases, with 12 bases between the two germline ends. The CDR3 contains 12 residues. CDR3 DNA: TGTGCCTTAGGGCGGGTAAACACTGAAGCTTTCTTT. Translated: CALGRVNTEAFF.

This clonotype was counted at least ten times. This chain links TRBV5-1 with TRBJ2-2, with D hard to call. Germline V CDR1 and CDR2: SGHRS, YFSETQ. V was cut by 5 bases and J by 7 bases, with 9 bases left in between. The CDR3 has 12 amino acids. The CDR3 loop is CASRVTNGELFF. The CDR3 coding sequence is TGCGCCAGCAGAGTGACAAACGGGGAGCTGTTTTTT. The full variable domain, its missing parts supplied by reference TRBV5-1 and TRBJ2-2, is KAGVTQTPRYLIKTRGQQVTLSCSPISGHRSVSWYQQTPGQGLQFLFEYFSETQRNKGNFPGRFSGRQFSNSRSEMNVSTLELGDSALYLCASRVTNGELFFGEGSRLTVL.

By frequency in the sample, this clonotype is medium-sized. The chain is built from TRBV5-6 and TRBJ1-5; D not resolved. V shed 4 bases and J shed 0 bases, with 11 bases lying between them. Germline V gene lookup returns CDR1 SGHDT and CDR2 YYEEEE. The CDR3 loop spans 15 amino acids. The DNA of the CDR3 is TGTGCCAGCAGCATGGAATCATATAGCAATCAGCCCCAGCATTTT. Protein: CASSMESYSNQPQHF.

This clonotype came up many times. This chain links TRBV5-1 with TRBJ2-5; the match to TRBD1 covers 9 bases. With 5 bases clipped from V and 0 bases from J, the junction kept 14 bases outside the gene matches. The germline gives CDR1 SGHRS, CDR2 YFSETQ. The CDR3 consists of 18 residues. The CDR3 spells CASSYAVFGTGHQETQYF. The CDR3 DNA follows: TGCGCCAGCAGTTACGCGGTTTTCGGGACAGGGCACCAAGAGACCCAGTACTTC.